This TCR beta chain was sequenced in a study of shared clonotypes between healthy human individuals. Study-wide background: Every donor yielded three CD4 naive, three CD4 memory, two CD8 naive and one CD8 memory plate. Study-wide results and caveats: Represented genetic and exposure-history diversity was restricted by having few donors. In the sorted subsets, rarefaction showed sequencing was incomplete despite large depth.

Assay: immunoSEQ multiplex PCR; the TCRdb copy retains only in-frame clones and omits some. The sample shows millions of clones, about 95% of them seen only once. Remarks on this clone: Its antigen is as yet unknown.

CD45RO-negative, CCR7-selected cells formed the naive CD8 fraction, which excluded terminally differentiated effector memory CD45RA+ cells. The healthy adult donors were HIV-negative and reported no recent acute infections or vaccinations. Germline V gene sequence: CDR1 SGHAT, CDR2 FQNNGV. J lost 2 bases, V lost 6 bases, and 9 bases had no gene match. CDR3 length equals 16 residues. This chain connects TRBV11-2 to TRBJ2-5, with 10 positions matching TRBD2. The origin of this receptor is a man aged 18 to 30 in good health. The sequenced sample was naive CD8+ T cells sorted from blood. DNA for the CDR3: TGTGCCAGCAGTAAGCTCCTAGCGGGGGCTCAAGAGACCCAGTACTTC. It codes for CASSKLLAGAQETQYF.